This T cell receptor (beta chain) originates from a study of T cell repertoires in cytomegalovirus infection. This clonotype was seen at least ten times. Its antigen is currently unknown. TCRdb independently ran MiXCR on the reads; one entry per CDR3 protein. In the table there are roughly 500,000 distinct CDR3 sequences, 30% to 35% of which are singletons. V was clipped by 5 bases and J by 9 bases, with 11 bases between them. This CDR3 comprises 12 residues. Germline assignment: CDR1 SGHTA and CDR2 FQGNSA. The input for sequencing was cultured PBMCs, taken from culture after CMV antigen stimulation. The receptor was isolated from a human donor in good health (CMV status not recorded). Some clones in this sample may be carry-over from other donors' samples. The J gene is TRBJ1-5, the V gene TRBV7-2; possibly TRBD1 for D (5 bases). In DNA form, the CDR3 reads TGTGCCAGCAGCCGAGGGGTTTGGCCCCAGCATTTT. Its protein product is CASSRGVWPQHF.